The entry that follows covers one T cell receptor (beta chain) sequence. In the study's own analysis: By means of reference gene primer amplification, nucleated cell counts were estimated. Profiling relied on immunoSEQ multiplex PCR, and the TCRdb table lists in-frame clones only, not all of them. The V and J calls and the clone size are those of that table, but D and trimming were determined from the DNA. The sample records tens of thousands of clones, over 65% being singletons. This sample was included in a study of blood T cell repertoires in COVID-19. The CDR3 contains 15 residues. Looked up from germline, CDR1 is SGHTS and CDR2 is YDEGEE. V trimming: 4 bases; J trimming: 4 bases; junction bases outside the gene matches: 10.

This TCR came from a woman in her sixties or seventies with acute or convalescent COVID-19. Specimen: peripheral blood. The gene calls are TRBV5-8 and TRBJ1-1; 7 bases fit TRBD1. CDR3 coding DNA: TGTGCCAGCAGCACCCTACAGGGGACGGGCACTGAAGCTTTCTTT. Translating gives CASSTLQGTGTEAFF.